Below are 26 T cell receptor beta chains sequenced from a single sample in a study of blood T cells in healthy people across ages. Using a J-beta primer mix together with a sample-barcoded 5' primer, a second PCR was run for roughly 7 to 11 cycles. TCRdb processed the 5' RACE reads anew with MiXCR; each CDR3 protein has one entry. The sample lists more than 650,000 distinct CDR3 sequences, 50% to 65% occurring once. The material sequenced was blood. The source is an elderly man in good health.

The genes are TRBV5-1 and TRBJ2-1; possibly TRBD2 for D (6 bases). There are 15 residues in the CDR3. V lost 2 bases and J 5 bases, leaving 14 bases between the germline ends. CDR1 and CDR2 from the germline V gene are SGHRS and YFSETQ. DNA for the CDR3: TGCGCCAGCAGCTTTTATGCTAGCGCTAACAATGAGCAGTTCTTC. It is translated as CASSFYASANNEQFF.

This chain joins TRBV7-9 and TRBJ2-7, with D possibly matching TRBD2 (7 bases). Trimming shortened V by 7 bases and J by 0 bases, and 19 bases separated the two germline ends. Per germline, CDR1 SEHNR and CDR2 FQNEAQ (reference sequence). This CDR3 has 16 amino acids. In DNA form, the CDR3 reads TGTGCCAGCAAGAACTTCAGGGGCGGGAGCTCCTACGAGCAGTACTTC. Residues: CASKNFRGGSSYEQYF.

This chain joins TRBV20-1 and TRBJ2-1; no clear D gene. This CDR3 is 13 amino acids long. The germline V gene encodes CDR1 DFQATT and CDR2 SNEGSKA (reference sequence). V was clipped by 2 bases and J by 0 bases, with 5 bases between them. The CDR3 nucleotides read TGCAGTGCTAGAAAGGTCTCCTACAATGAGCAGTTCTTC. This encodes CSARKVSYNEQFF.

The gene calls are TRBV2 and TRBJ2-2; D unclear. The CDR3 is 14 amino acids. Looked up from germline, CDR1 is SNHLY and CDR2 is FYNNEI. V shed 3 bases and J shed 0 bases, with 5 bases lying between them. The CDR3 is CASSDTTNTGELFF. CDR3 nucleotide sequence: TGTGCCAGCAGTGACACTACGAACACCGGGGAGCTGTTTTTT.

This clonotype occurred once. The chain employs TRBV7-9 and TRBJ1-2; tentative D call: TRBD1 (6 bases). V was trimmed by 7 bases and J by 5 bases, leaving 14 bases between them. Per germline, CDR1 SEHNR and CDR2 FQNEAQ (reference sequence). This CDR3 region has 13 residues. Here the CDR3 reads CASINRTAYGYTF. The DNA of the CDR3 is TGTGCCAGCATCAACAGGACAGCATATGGCTACACCTTC.

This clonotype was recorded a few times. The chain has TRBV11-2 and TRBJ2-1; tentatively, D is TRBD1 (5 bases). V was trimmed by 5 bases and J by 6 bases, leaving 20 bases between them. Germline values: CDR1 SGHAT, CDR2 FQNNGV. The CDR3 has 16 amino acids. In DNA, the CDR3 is TGTGCCAGCAGCAAATTTAGGGGCCTGGTGGTCAATGAGCAGTTCTTC. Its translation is CASSKFRGLVVNEQFF.

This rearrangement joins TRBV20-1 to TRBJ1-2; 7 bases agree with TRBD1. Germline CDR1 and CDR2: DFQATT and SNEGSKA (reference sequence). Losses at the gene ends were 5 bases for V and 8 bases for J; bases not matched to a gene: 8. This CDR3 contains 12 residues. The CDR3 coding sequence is TGCAGTGCTCCTGACAGGGTAGCCGGCTACACCTTC. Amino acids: CSAPDRVAGYTF.

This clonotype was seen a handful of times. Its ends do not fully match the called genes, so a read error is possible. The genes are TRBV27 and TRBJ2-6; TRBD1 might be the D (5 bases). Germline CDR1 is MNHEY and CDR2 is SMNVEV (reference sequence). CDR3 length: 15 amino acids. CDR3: CASIPTPSGANVLTF. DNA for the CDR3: TGTGCCAGCATCCCCACGCCCTCTGGGGCCAACGTCCTGACTTTT. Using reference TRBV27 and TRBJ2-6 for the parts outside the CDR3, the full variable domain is EAQVTQNPRYLITVTGKKLTVTCSQNMNHEYMSWYRQDPGLGLRQIYYSMNVEVTDKGDVPEGYKVSRKEKRNFPLILESPSPNQTSLYFCASIPTPSGANVLTFGAGSRLTVL.

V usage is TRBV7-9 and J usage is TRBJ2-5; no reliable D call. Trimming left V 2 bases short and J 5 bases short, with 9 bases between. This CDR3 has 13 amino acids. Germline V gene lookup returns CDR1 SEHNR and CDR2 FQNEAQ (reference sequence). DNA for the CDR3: TGTGCCAGCAGCTTAACACCGGCGGAGACCCAGTACTTC. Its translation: CASSLTPAETQYF.

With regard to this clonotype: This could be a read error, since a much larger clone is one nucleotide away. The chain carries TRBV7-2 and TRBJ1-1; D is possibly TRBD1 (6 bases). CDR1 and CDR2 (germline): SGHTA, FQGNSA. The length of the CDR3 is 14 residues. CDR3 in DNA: TGTGTCAGCAGCAAGGACAGAGGGAACACTGAAGCTTTCTTT. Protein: CVSSKDRGNTEAFF.

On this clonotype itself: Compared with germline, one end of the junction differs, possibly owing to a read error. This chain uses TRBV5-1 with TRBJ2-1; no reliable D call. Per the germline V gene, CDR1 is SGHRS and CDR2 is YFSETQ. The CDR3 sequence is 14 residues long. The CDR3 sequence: CAGSLADPAREQFF. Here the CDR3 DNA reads TGCGCCGGCAGCTTGGCCGACCCGGCTCGGGAGCAGTTCTTC.

The DNA of the CDR3 is TGTGCCAGCAGCTTACGAGGGTGGCATGAGCAGTTCTTC. Its protein is CASSLRGWHEQFF. The chain employs TRBV7-2 and TRBJ2-1, with D perhaps matching TRBD2 (5 bases). V lost 2 bases to trimming and J lost 8 bases, with 10 bases between them. Germline V lookup: CDR1 SGHTA, CDR2 FQGNSA. This CDR3 has 13 amino acids. Drawing the rest from reference TRBV7-2 and TRBJ2-1, the complete variable domain is GAGVSQSPSNKVTEKGKDVELRCDPISGHTALYWYRQSLGQGLEFLIYFQGNSAPDKSGLPSDRFSAERTGGSVSTLTIQRTQQEDSAVYLCASSLRGWHEQFFGPGTRLTVL.

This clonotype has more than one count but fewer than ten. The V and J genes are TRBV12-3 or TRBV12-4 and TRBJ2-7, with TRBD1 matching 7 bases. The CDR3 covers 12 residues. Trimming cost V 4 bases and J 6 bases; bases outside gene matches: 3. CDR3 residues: CASSSTGAEQYF. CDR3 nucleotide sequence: TGTGCCAGCAGTTCAACAGGGGCCGAGCAGTACTTC.

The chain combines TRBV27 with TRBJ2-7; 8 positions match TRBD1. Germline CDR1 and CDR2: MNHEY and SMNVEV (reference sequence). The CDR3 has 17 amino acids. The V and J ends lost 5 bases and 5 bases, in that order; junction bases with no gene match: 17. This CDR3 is CASSPTTRRTGKNEQYF. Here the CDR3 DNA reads TGTGCCAGCAGTCCTACGACTCGACGGACAGGGAAAAACGAGCAGTACTTC.

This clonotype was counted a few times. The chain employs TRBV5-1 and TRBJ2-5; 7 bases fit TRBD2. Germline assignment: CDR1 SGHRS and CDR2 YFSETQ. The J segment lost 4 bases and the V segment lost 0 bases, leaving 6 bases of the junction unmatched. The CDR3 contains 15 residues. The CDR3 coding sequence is TGCGCCAGCAGCTTGGATACGGGAGGTTCAGAGACCCAGTACTTC. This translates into CASSLDTGGSETQYF.

In DNA form, the CDR3 reads TGTGCCAGCAGTACCAGCAGGGCCCAAGAGACCCAGTACTTC. Protein sequence: CASSTSRAQETQYF. This rearrangement joins TRBV7-9 to TRBJ2-5; TRBD1 might be the D (5 bases). Between the trimmed V and J ends, which lost 6 bases and 1 base, there was a span of 12 bases. Germline V gives CDR1 SEHNR, CDR2 FQNEAQ (reference sequence). The CDR3 is 14 residues long.

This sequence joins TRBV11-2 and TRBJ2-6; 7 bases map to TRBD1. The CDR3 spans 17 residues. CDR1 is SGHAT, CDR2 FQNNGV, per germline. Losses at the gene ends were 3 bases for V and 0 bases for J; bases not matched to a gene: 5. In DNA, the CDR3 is TGTGCCAGCAGCTTTAGGGGGCTAAGCTCTGGGGCCAACGTCCTGACTTTC. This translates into CASSFRGLSSGANVLTF.

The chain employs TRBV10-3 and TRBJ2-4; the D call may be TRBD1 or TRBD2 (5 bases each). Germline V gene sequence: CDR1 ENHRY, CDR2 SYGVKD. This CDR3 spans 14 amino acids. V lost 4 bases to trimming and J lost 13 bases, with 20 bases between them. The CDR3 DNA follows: TGTGCCATCAGTGGAGGGACGGGCATGTTTGAGCAGTACTTC. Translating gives CAISGGTGMFEQYF.

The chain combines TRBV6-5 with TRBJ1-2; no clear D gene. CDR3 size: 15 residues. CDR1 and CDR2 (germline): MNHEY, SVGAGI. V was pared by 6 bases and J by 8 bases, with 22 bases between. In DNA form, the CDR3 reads TGTGCCAGCAGCCGGGAAATGCTGGGGTTGGGGGGCTACACCTTC. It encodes CASSREMLGLGGYTF.

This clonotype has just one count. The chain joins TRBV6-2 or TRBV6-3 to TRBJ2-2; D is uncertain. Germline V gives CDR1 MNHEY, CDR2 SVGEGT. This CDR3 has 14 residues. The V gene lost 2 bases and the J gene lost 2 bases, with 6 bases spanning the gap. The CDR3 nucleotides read TGTGCCAGCAGTTACAAGCCAAACACCGGGGAGCTGTTTTTT. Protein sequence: CASSYKPNTGELFF.

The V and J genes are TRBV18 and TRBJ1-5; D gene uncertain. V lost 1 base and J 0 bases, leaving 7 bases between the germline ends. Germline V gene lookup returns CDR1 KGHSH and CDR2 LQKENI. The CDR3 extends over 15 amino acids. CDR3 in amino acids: CASSPLPNSNQPQHF. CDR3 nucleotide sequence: TGTGCCAGCTCACCACTCCCAAATAGCAATCAGCCCCAGCATTTT.

The CDR3 loop is CASSSSVGISNQPQHF. The CDR3 DNA reads as TGTGCCAGCAGCTCGTCGGTAGGAATTAGCAATCAGCCCCAGCATTTT. V is TRBV7-9 and J is TRBJ1-5; D is ambiguous. CDR3 length: 16 residues. V was shortened by 4 bases and J by 0 bases, with 13 bases between the two germline ends. From germline, CDR1 is SEHNR and CDR2 FQNEAQ (reference sequence).

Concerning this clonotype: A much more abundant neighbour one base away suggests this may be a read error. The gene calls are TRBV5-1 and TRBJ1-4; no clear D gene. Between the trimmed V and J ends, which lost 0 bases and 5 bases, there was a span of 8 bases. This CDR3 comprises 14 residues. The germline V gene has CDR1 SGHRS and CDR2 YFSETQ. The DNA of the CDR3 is TGCGCCAGCAGCTTGGGACTGGGGAATGAAAAACTGTTTTTT. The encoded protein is CASSLGLGNEKLFF.

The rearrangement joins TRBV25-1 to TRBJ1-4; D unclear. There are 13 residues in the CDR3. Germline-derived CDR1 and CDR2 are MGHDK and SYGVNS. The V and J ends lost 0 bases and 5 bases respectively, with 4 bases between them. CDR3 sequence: CASSEYSNEKLFF. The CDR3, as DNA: TGTGCCAGCAGTGAATATTCGAATGAAAAACTGTTTTTT.

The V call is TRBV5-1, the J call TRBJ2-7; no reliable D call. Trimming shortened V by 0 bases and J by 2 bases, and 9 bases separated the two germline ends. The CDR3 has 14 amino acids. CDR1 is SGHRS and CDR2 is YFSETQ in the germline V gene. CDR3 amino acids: CASSLGTDTYEQYF. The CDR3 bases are TGCGCCAGCAGCTTGGGGACGGATACCTACGAGCAGTACTTC.

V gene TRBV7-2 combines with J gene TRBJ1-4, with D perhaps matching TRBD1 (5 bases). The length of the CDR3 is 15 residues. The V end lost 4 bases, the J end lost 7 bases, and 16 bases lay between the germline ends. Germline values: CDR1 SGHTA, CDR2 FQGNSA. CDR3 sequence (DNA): TGTGCCAGCAGCTCCACCCGGGGCCCAAGTGAAAAACTGTTTTTT. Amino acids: CASSSTRGPSEKLFF.